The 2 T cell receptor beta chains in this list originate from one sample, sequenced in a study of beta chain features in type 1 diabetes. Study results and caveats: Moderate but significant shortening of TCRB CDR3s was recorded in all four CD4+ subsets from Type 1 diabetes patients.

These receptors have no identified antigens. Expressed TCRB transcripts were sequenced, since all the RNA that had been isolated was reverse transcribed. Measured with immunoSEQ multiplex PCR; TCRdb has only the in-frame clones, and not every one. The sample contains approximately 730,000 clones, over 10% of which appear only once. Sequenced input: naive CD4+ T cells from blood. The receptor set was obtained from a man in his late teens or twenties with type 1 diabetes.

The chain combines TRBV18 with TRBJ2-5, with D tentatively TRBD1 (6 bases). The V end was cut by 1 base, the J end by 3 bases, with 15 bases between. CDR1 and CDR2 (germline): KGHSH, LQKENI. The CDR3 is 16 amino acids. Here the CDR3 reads CASSPLQQGSEETQYF. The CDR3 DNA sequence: TGTGCCAGCTCACCACTTCAACAGGGATCGGAAGAGACCCAGTACTTC.

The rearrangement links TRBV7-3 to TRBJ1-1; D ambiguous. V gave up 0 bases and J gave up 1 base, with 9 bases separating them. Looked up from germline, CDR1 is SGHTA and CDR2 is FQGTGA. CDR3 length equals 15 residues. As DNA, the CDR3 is TGTGCCAGCAGCTTAACACCGGGCCCGAACACTGAAGCTTTCTTT. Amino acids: CASSLTPGPNTEAFF.